This T cell receptor (beta chain) derives from a study of T-cell reconstitution after alpha-beta-depleted transplantation in children (dated by TCRdb to about 2016). Background on the whole study: Using TCR repertoire profiling, the study followed T-cell immune reconstitution in a quantitative way in children after TCRalphabeta/CD19-depleted allogeneic hematopoietic cell transplantation.

V loses 8 bases, J loses 7 bases, and the germline ends lie 18 bases apart. CDR1 and CDR2 are drawn from the germline V gene: MNHEY, SVGAGI. The CDR3, from cysteine to phenylalanine, totals 13 residues. Of all the DNA, just the CDR3 is kept, 39 bases in frame from base 1. In this sample, this clonotype turned up a few times. Its target antigen remains unknown. No per-base quality is available; no much larger clone lies one base away. Libraries were made using PCR. The sample was run on an Illumina HiSeq 2500. TCR library preparation used molecular barcoding, with unique molecular identifiers applied to normalize quantification of the TCRbeta repertoire. The raw public reads went through TCRdb reprocessing: fastp at Q25, MiXCR clone calling, in-frame beta chains kept. Rows are unified per CDR3 protein, each entry keeping the most common DNA and genes. Here the sample has some 550,000 distinct CDR3 sequences; around 17% occur a single time. The ten biggest clones cover 3.3% of the sample.

The sample consisted of PBMCs from the stem cell graft donor, taken from the stem cell graft. The chain is made from TRBV6-5 and TRBJ2-7; the D segment cannot be called with confidence. The TCR originated in a human donor who donated a stem cell graft to a child with acute lymphoblastic leukemia. For the CDR3, the sequence is CASGFSGLLEQYF. The sequence in DNA is TGTGCCAGCGGATTCTCGGGCCTGCTGGAGCAGTACTTC.